The 28 T cell receptor beta chains in this list originate from one sample, sequenced in a study of cytomegalovirus exposure and HLA in healthy donors (TCRdb year 2017). Library creation used the immunoSEQ multiplex PCR assay. TCRdb's version of the immuneACCESS table is confined to in-frame rearrangements and falls short of the full clone set. An unresolved V gene accounts for under half of the shortfall where checked; the remainder is of unknown origin. In this sample the table shows 67,000 or so clones, just under 95% of which occur a single time. 1.2% to 1.5% of the sample lies in the top ten. Source material: PBMCs. Receptors were obtained from a man aged 18 to 29 in good health and CMV-seropositive.

The chain is built from TRBV2 and TRBJ2-6; 7 nucleotides agree with TRBD1. The CDR3 spans 17 residues. With 10 bases clipped from V and 0 bases from J, the junction kept 12 bases outside the gene matches. Germline V gene data show CDR1 as SNHLY and CDR2 as FYNNEI. The CDR3 sequence: CATLAQGHSSGANVLTF. As DNA, the CDR3 is TGTGCCACTCTGGCACAGGGGCATAGCTCTGGGGCCAACGTCCTGACTTTC.

The rearrangement joins TRBV5-5 to TRBJ1-5; TRBD1 agrees at 9 bases. CDR1 and CDR2 from the germline V gene are SGHKS and YYEKEE (reference sequence). J gave up 5 bases and V 4 bases, and 10 bases lay outside the gene matches. The CDR3 is made up of 16 amino acids. CDR3 bases: TGTGCCAGCAGCCCCTACGGGACAGGGTGGGATCAGCCCCAGCATTTT. Its protein product is CASSPYGTGWDQPQHF.

This chain links TRBV10-3 with TRBJ2-2; 12 positions match TRBD1. The CDR3 totals 15 residues. CDR1 is ENHRY, CDR2 SYGVKD, per germline. The junction had 2 bases not matched to a gene; V was cut back by 4 bases and J by 5 bases. CDR3 amino acids: CAISGGQGATGELFF. The CDR3 bases are TGTGCCATCAGTGGGGGACAGGGGGCAACCGGGGAGCTGTTTTTT.

Note on this clone: The junction does not match germline at one end; this may be a read error. The chain recombines TRBV28 with TRBJ1-1, with a weak D call TRBD1 (6 bases). The CDR3 contains 13 residues. Looked up from germline, CDR1 is MDHEN and CDR2 is SYDVKM. CDR3 loop: CASSVTGNAEAFF. CDR3 nucleotide sequence: TGTGCCAGCAGTGTTACAGGGAACGCTGAAGCTTTCTTT.

This rearrangement joins TRBV18 to TRBJ2-1; possibly TRBD1 for D (5 bases). Germline V gives CDR1 KGHSH, CDR2 LQKENI. V lost 4 bases and J 8 bases, leaving 15 bases between the germline ends. CDR3 length: 14 residues. The CDR3 reads CASSQGSSSYEQFF. The CDR3 bases are TGTGCCAGCTCACAGGGGTCGTCATCCTATGAGCAGTTCTTC.

The CDR3: CASSPLGQGFQPQHF. CDR3 nucleotide sequence: TGTGCCAGCAGTCCACTCGGACAGGGCTTTCAGCCCCAGCATTTT. This chain connects TRBV27 to TRBJ1-5, with 8 bases aligning to TRBD1. The CDR3 covers 15 residues. Per germline, CDR1 MNHEY and CDR2 SMNVEV (reference sequence). The V segment lost 5 bases and the J segment 6 bases; nucleotides outside the gene matches: 9.

The rearrangement uses TRBV6-5 and TRBJ2-2, with 10 nucleotides matching TRBD2. V lost 4 bases to trimming and J lost 4 bases; unmatched junction nucleotides: 3. Germline CDR1 is MNHEY and CDR2 is SVGAGI. The CDR3 sequence is 15 residues long. For the CDR3, the DNA is TGTGCCAGCAGTTTCCCTAGCGGGGGCACCGGGGAGCTGTTTTTT. Protein sequence: CASSFPSGGTGELFF.

V is TRBV7-9 and J is TRBJ2-5, with D possibly TRBD2 on 5 matching bases. The CDR3 is made up of 14 amino acids. The germline V and J ends were trimmed by 6 bases and 5 bases, with 16 bases remaining between them. The germline gives CDR1 SEHNR, CDR2 FQNEAQ (reference sequence). The CDR3 coding sequence is TGTGCCAGCAGTTTGGCCGAGGGAACGGAGACCCAGTACTTC. It encodes CASSLAEGTETQYF.

The chain carries TRBV6-8 and TRBJ2-1; 9 bases are shared with TRBD2. This CDR3 region has 15 residues. V shed 7 bases and J 2 bases; nucleotides not matched to a gene: 6. The germline V gene has CDR1 MNHGY and CDR2 SAAAGT. The DNA of the CDR3 is TGTGCCAGCAAGGAGTCTAGCGGGACCTACAATGAGCAGTTCTTC. Protein product: CASKESSGTYNEQFF.

The genes are TRBV7-2 and TRBJ2-1, with D possibly TRBD1 on 6 matching bases. The CDR3 extends over 16 amino acids. Trimming pared 2 bases from V and 0 bases from J, leaving 11 bases between. CDR1 and CDR2 from the germline V gene are SGHTA and FQGNSA. CDR3 sequence (DNA): TGTGCCAGCAGCTTACCCGGACAGAGCTCCTACAATGAGCAGTTCTTC. Protein sequence: CASSLPGQSSYNEQFF.

The CDR3 sequence: CASSEQGSSYEQYF. The CDR3 DNA follows: TGTGCCAGCAGTGAACAGGGGAGCTCCTACGAGCAGTACTTC. The rearrangement links TRBV6-1 to TRBJ2-7, with D tentatively TRBD1 (6 bases). Germline lookup yields CDR1 MNHNS and CDR2 SASEGT. The CDR3 consists of 14 residues. V lost 2 bases, J lost 0 bases, and 8 bases lay in between.

The chain joins TRBV27 to TRBJ2-1, with 8 bases identical to TRBD2. The V and J ends lost 3 bases and 0 bases, in that order; junction bases with no gene match: 13. CDR1 and CDR2 from the germline V gene are MNHEY and SMNVEV (reference sequence). The CDR3 is 19 residues long. This CDR3 reads CASSLIRLAGRSSYNEQFF. The CDR3 DNA is TGTGCCAGCAGTTTGATCCGCCTAGCGGGCCGGAGCTCCTACAATGAGCAGTTCTTC.

This clone has more than one count but fewer than ten. Here the CDR3 DNA reads TGTGCCACCAGCAGAGATACTAGCGGGCCCGGGGAGCTGTTTTTT. Its translation is CATSRDTSGPGELFF. The rearrangement uses TRBV15 and TRBJ2-2; 9 nucleotides line up with TRBD2. This CDR3 is built from 15 residues. The V gene's germline CDR1 is LNHNV and CDR2 YYDKDF (reference sequence). V was clipped by 0 bases and J by 6 bases; unmatched bases: 2.

The chain recombines TRBV7-8 with TRBJ1-4, with 7 bases identical to TRBD1. Germline V CDR1 and CDR2: SGHVS, FQNEAQ. With V trimmed by 4 bases and J by 8 bases, 19 bases remained unmatched. The CDR3 is 18 residues long. CDR3 amino acids: CASSYRTGGSVSEEKLFF. CDR3 nucleotide sequence: TGTGCCAGCAGCTACCGGACAGGTGGTTCGGTCTCGGAAGAAAAACTGTTTTTT.

The chain carries TRBV15 and TRBJ2-1, with D possibly TRBD1 on 5 matching bases. Germline V gene lookup returns CDR1 LNHNV and CDR2 YYDKDF (reference sequence). CDR3 size: 12 residues. The germline V and J ends were trimmed by 3 bases and 9 bases, with 9 bases remaining between them. The CDR3 spells CATSREDSEQFF. CDR3 coding DNA: TGTGCCACCAGCAGGGAAGACAGTGAGCAGTTCTTC.

The genes are TRBV6-5 and TRBJ2-3, with TRBD2 matching over 8 bases. V lost 6 bases, J lost 2 bases, and 4 bases stayed unmatched. Germline loops: CDR1 MNHEY, CDR2 SVGAGI. The CDR3 has 14 amino acids. In DNA form, the CDR3 reads TGTGCCAGCAGAATACTAGCGGACACAGATACGCAGTATTTT. This gives the protein CASRILADTDTQYF.

The chain links TRBV9 to TRBJ2-1, with TRBD2 matching 13 bases. CDR1 SGDLS and CDR2 YYNGEE come from the germline V gene. This CDR3 has 18 residues. J lost 6 bases, V lost 0 bases, and 9 bases had no gene match. The CDR3 loop reads CASSVGQTSGGPGNEQFF. In DNA, the CDR3 is TGTGCCAGCAGCGTAGGACAGACTAGCGGGGGGCCGGGCAATGAGCAGTTCTTC.

The CDR3 DNA reads TGTGCCAGCAGCTTAGGACAGCTCTATAATTCACCCCTCCACTTT. Translated: CASSLGQLYNSPLHF. The J gene is TRBJ1-6, the V gene TRBV7-9, with TRBD1 as a possible D gene (5 bases). The V gene's germline CDR1 is SEHNR and CDR2 FQNEAQ (reference sequence). V was clipped by 1 base and J by 3 bases, with 7 bases between them. There are 15 residues in the CDR3.

V and J are TRBV5-1 and TRBJ2-3; 12 positions agree with TRBD1. Germline loops: CDR1 SGHRS, CDR2 YFSETQ. V was pared by 4 bases and J by 4 bases, with 10 bases of the junction left unmatched. The CDR3 is 17 residues long. The CDR3 region is CASSREPGQGAADTQYF. CDR3 DNA: TGCGCCAGCAGCAGGGAACCGGGACAGGGGGCAGCAGATACGCAGTATTTT.

The chain links TRBV4-2 to TRBJ2-5; TRBD2 agrees at 8 bases. The germline gives CDR1 LGHNA, CDR2 YNFKEQ. The junction had 12 bases not matched to a gene; V was cut back by 1 base and J by 5 bases. CDR3 size: 17 residues. CDR3 in amino acids: CASSQGNSGVMFETQYF. Written as DNA, the CDR3 is TGTGCCAGCAGCCAAGGAAATAGCGGGGTCATGTTTGAGACCCAGTACTTC.

This clone has only one observation. The chain couples TRBV19 to TRBJ1-2, with 7 positions matching TRBD1. V dropped 6 bases and J dropped 1; count of bases not matched to a gene: 8. CDR1 is LNHDA and CDR2 is SQIVND in the germline V gene (reference sequence). The CDR3 sequence is 15 residues long. CDR3 DNA sequence: TGTGCCAGTAGCGAGGGACAGCTCTTTAACTATGGCTACACCTTC. Protein: CASSEGQLFNYGYTF.

The CDR3 sequence is CASSLRRVEQYF. The CDR3 DNA reads as TGTGCCAGCAGTCTCCGACGGGTCGAGCAGTACTTC. V is TRBV28 and J is TRBJ2-7; no firm D call. Germline lookup yields CDR1 MDHEN and CDR2 SYDVKM. The V end lost 5 bases, the J end lost 6 bases, and 11 bases lay between the germline ends. This CDR3 spans 12 amino acids.

A note on this clone: This same CDR3 is encoded by further DNA sequences in the sample. This chain connects TRBV7-9 to TRBJ2-3, with 9 nucleotides matching TRBD2. This CDR3 is built from 16 residues. CDR1 and CDR2 from the germline V gene are SEHNR and FQNEAQ (reference sequence). J was trimmed by 3 bases and V by 1 base; bases with no gene match: 5. The CDR3 protein is CASSLDLAGRTDTQYF. CDR3 in DNA: TGTGCCAGCAGCTTAGACCTAGCGGGGAGAACAGATACGCAGTATTTT.

This chain uses TRBV5-1 with TRBJ2-7, with TRBD2 as a possible D gene (6 bases). There are 14 residues in the CDR3. V was pared by 4 bases and J by 2 bases, with 13 bases between. In germline, CDR1 is SGHRS, CDR2 YFSETQ. CDR3 sequence (DNA): TGCGCCAGCAGCAGGGACTTCGGCCCCTACGAGCAGTACTTC. Its translation is CASSRDFGPYEQYF.

The chain employs TRBV7-9 and TRBJ2-1; D is unclear. The CDR3 is made up of 13 amino acids. Germline CDR1 is SEHNR and CDR2 is FQNEAQ (reference sequence). The V end lost 5 bases, the J end lost 9 bases, and 14 bases lay between the germline ends. DNA for the CDR3: TGTGCCAGCAGCGCCAATAGAGGCCGTGAGCAGTTCTTC. Protein sequence: CASSANRGREQFF.

The chain uses TRBV2 and TRBJ2-1; possible D gene TRBD1, 6 bases. The CDR3 is 13 residues long. Germline V gives CDR1 SNHLY, CDR2 FYNNEI. V lost 7 bases and J lost 5, with 12 bases in between. The CDR3 DNA sequence: TGTGCCAGCAAGAGAGCAGGGGACAATGAGCAGTTCTTC. Translation gives CASKRAGDNEQFF.

This clone was seen once. The chain employs TRBV4-2 and TRBJ2-7, with 9 bases lining up with TRBD2. Germline-derived CDR1 and CDR2 are LGHNA and YNFKEQ. The CDR3 is made up of 18 amino acids. J lost 1 base, V lost 1 base, and 11 bases had no gene match. In DNA form, the CDR3 reads TGTGCCAGCAGCCAAGGGCGTAGCGGGAGTTTCGGATCCTACGAGCAGTACTTC. It encodes CASSQGRSGSFGSYEQYF.

CDR3 nucleotides: TGTGCCAGCAGCTTAGCGCTCAGTGGGCTTGAGCAGTTCTTC. Translating it yields CASSLALSGLEQFF. The genes are TRBV7-6 and TRBJ2-1; the D is unclear. The length of the CDR3 is 14 residues. Trimming pared 0 bases from V and 9 bases from J, leaving 12 bases between. Per germline, CDR1 SGHVS and CDR2 FNYEAQ.